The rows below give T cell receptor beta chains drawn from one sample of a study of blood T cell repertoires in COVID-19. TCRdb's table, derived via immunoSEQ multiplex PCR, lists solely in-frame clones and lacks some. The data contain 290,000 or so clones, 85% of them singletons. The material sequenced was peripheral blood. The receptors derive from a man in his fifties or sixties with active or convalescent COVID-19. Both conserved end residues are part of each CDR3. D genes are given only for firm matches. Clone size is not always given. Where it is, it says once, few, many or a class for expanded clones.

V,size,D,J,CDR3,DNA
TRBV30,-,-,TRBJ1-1,CAWSAPGIAEAFF,TGTGCCTGGAGTGCCCCAGGTATCGCTGAAGCTTTCTTT
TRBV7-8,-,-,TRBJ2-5,CASSLSGGETQYF,TGTGCCAGCAGCTTATCAGGGGGGGAGACCCAGTACTTC
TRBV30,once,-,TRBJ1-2,CAWSTPQGRNYGYTF,TGTGCCTGGAGTACCCCACAGGGACGGAACTATGGCTACACCTTC
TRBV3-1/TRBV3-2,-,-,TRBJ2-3,CASRPGTLGTDTQYF,TGTGCCAGCAGACCCGGGACATTGGGCACAGATACGCAGTATTTT
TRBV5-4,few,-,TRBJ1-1,CASSSYGLNTEAFF,TGTGCCAGCAGCTCATACGGGTTGAACACTGAAGCTTTCTTT
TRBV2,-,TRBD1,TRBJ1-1,CASSADRGGTEAFF,TGTGCCAGCAGTGCGGACAGGGGGGGCACTGAAGCTTTCTTT
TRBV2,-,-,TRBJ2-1,CASSEELPSYNEQFF,TGTGCCAGCAGTGAAGAACTTCCTTCCTACAATGAGCAGTTCTTC
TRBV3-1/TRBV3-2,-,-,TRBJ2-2,CASSTYQGNTGELFF,TGTGCCAGCAGCACGTACCAGGGGAACACCGGGGAGCTGTTTTTT
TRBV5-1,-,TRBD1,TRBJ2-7,CASSLSGQGGYEQYF,TGCGCCAGCAGCTTGAGCGGACAGGGGGGCTACGAGCAGTACTTC
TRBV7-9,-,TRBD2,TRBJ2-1,CASSLVPSGVTEFF,TGTGCCAGCAGCTTAGTACCTAGCGGGGTCACGGAGTTCTTC